This T cell receptor beta chain was retrieved from a study of T cell responses to AZD1222 COVID-19 vaccine. At the level of the study: Combined were second doses at about 4 or about 12 weeks. Study-wide points: Samples come after the peak T cell response, not at day 14.

The data were produced by immunoSEQ multiplex PCR, yet TCRdb's version contains in-frame clones alone and is incomplete. This sample yields approximately 82,000 clones, of which approximately 81% are seen a single time; 13% belongs to the top ten. The CDR3 spans 16 residues. V dropped 4 bases and J dropped 5 bases, with 20 bases sitting between them. The V gene's germline CDR1 is SNHLY and CDR2 FYNNEI. A remark on this clone: Its cognate antigen is unknown.

The sequencing here drew on peripheral blood, taken on day 0 of AZD1222 vaccination. This TCR came from an adult in good health. The chain couples TRBV2 to TRBJ2-5; D might be TRBD2 (5 bases). CDR3 amino acids: CASSGRRVIGGETQYF. DNA of the CDR3: TGTGCCAGCAGTGGACGGCGGGTCATCGGTGGGGAGACCCAGTACTTC.